Listed below are T cell receptor beta chains from one sample, sequenced in a study of human T cells and chemical hapten exposure. TCRdb reprocessed the RACE reads with MiXCR, giving one entry per CDR3 protein. The data hold around 27,000 distinct CDR3 sequences, with 5.8% observed a single time. The sequencing here drew on whole blood, taken in connection with sensitization to the hapten diphenylcyclopropenone (DPC). The receptors were sampled from a young man with alopecia areata. Some clones in this sample may be carry-over from other donors' samples. CDR3s include the opening cysteine and the closing phenylalanine or tryptophan.

TRBV28	TRBJ2-7	CASSVTGTGGFYEQYF
TRBV27	TRBJ2-3	CASRGWSTDTQYF
TRBV29-1	TRBJ2-5	CSVEGGVSEGTQYF
TRBV7-6	TRBJ2-5	CASSPGAEKETQYF
TRBV10-1	TRBJ2-7	CASNRDRGPQSKTYEQYF
TRBV3-1	TRBJ2-3	CASSQAGSSTDTQYF
TRBV25-1	TRBJ1-2	CASSEWASTDYGYTF
TRBV3-1	TRBJ1-3	CASSSGASGNTIYF
TRBV7-2	TRBJ2-4	CASSARDRDIQYF
TRBV7-6	TRBJ1-3	CASSEGQGTGNTIYF
TRBV7-2	TRBJ1-6	CASSSPRATGTNSPLHF
TRBV19	TRBJ2-5	CASSPSGQETQYF
TRBV12-3/TRBV12-4	TRBJ1-2	CASRGGDRVNYGYTF
TRBV6-2/TRBV6-3	TRBJ2-1	CASSPGTGGVHEQFF
TRBV7-9	TRBJ1-5	CASSLGAGTNQPQHF
TRBV29-1	TRBJ1-4	CSVYVGAVEKLFF
TRBV19	TRBJ2-7	CASSMSGTSGSVYEQYF
TRBV20-1	TRBJ2-7	CSARVVGDTYEQYF
TRBV20-1	TRBJ1-5	CSARGSGNNNQPQHF
TRBV19	TRBJ2-1	CATANRFSEQFF
TRBV7-2	TRBJ2-3	CASSPRGGRADTQYF
TRBV7-2	TRBJ1-1	CASTSRRDAEAFF
TRBV25-1	TRBJ2-4	CASSERRDIQYF
TRBV6-6	TRBJ2-1	CASRAPGLAGGNNEQFF
TRBV7-9	TRBJ2-7	CASSLPGQGAYEQYF
TRBV12-3/TRBV12-4	TRBJ1-1	CASSLPDNPMNTEAFF
TRBV18	TRBJ1-4	CASSPGQGRDEKLFF
TRBV18	TRBJ2-1	CASSPTLANEQFF
TRBV7-3	TRBJ2-7	CASSGTGFSYEQYF
TRBV6-6	TRBJ1-2	CASSYYGGSRYGYTF
TRBV12-3/TRBV12-4	TRBJ2-7	CASSPHYEQYF
TRBV10-2	TRBJ2-7	CASIPGQGDYEQYF
TRBV20-1	TRBJ2-3	CSATRLAGGGGTQYF
TRBV24-1	TRBJ2-3	CATSDSVSDTQYF
TRBV20-1	TRBJ2-5	CSARDLNSETQYF
TRBV19	TRBJ2-3	CASSMREGSTDTQYF
TRBV28	TRBJ2-6	CASRGRSGANVLTF
TRBV24-1	TRBJ1-1	CATSLGSQAFF
TRBV20-1	TRBJ2-5	CSARGTGEETQYF
TRBV4-3	TRBJ1-5	CASSQDVRVSYQPQHF
TRBV10-2	TRBJ1-2	CASSDRTQGIQGYTF
TRBV20-1	TRBJ2-5	CSARVGARETQYF
TRBV4-2	TRBJ2-7	CASSQDRIYEQYF
TRBV7-2	TRBJ2-7	CASSFIGSWYEQYF
TRBV12-3/TRBV12-4	TRBJ1-2	CASSFRLEGGIYGYTF
TRBV7-6	TRBJ1-1	CASSLVGDPNTEAFF
TRBV29-1	TRBJ2-7	CSVEQGGQYEQYF
TRBV7-8	TRBJ2-1	CASSLLGGGDNEQFF
TRBV3-1	TRBJ2-1	CASSQDRGREQFF
TRBV7-7	TRBJ1-1	CASSTGTGFATEAFF
TRBV27	TRBJ1-3	CASRRSGGAGNTIYF